This TCR beta chain was sequenced during a study of blood T cell repertoires in COVID-19 (dated by TCRdb to 2020 to 2021). Regarding the study in general: Collaborator samples came from the United States, Italy and Spain and covered acute and convalescent phases of COVID-19. The samples were drawn from the first 160 participants of the ongoing ImmuneRACE study and from 1,254 subjects provided by 6 global collaborators. A de-identified subject ID, COVID-19 status, age in years and sex were almost always included in the sample metadata. The prospective study material was composed of cDNA or gDNA derived from T cells, B-cell-depleted T cells, or PBMCs. Deeply sampled blood TCRbeta repertoires from subjects exposed to, actively infected with, or recovered from COVID-19 were included in the dataset. The repertoires were released in a freely available public database meant as a resource for research on the immune response to SARS-CoV-2. Where available, HLA class I and class II types were obtained from metadata supplied by the sample provider rather than from assay-based typing.

Collaborating institutions collected whole blood in K2EDTA tubes following their own protocols. For TCRbeta analysis, collaborators shipped samples as frozen whole blood, isolated PBMCs, or DNA extracted from either of those sample types. CDR3 length: 18 amino acids, cysteine to phenylalanine. Kept here is only the CDR3 DNA, which spans 54 bases and is read in frame from base 1. V lost 3 bases and J lost 1 base, and the count of bases not matched to a germline gene is 11. The germline V gene supplies CDR1 SGHTA and CDR2 FQGNSA. A remark on this clone: No cognate antigen has been identified for it. It has no much larger one-base neighbor in the sample; base qualities were not kept.

What the work shows at the level of the full study, not this receptor alone: The amount of clinical and demographic metadata varied by source and participant and was provided uncurated.

TCRbeta CDR3 regions were amplified from genomic DNA by means of the immunoSEQ Assay, a bias-controlled multiplex PCR. Turning to the authors' computational methods: The number of nucleated cells in each sample was estimated by amplification of reference gene primers within the assay. To quantify the absolute abundance of each unique TCRbeta CDR3 rearrangement, sequence reads were collapsed and filtered. Productive Simpson clonality was computed per sample as the square root of Simpson's diversity index over productive rearrangements. TCRdb took over this immuneACCESS table, retaining in-frame rearrangements with V and J assigned. Such tables are incomplete; in checked studies, under half of the missing clones stem from an unresolved V gene, and the remainder is unexplained. The V and J calls and the clone size are those of that table, but D and trimming were determined from the DNA. This sample lists about 51,000 clones; 85% to 95% were detected once. The ten largest account for 3% to 3.5% of the sample.

The chain uses TRBV7-2 and TRBJ1-5, with TRBD1 matching 8 junction bases. The source of this sequence is a man in his fifties or sixties with acute or convalescent COVID-19. Sequencing used peripheral blood. The DNA sequence is given as TGTGCCAGCAGCTTGGGCGGACAGGGTAGGCGAAGCAATCAGCCCCAGCATTTT. This yields the protein CASSLGGQGRRSNQPQHF.